These 10 T cell receptor beta chains came from one sample sequenced in a study of T-cell reconstitution after alpha-beta-depleted transplantation in children (TCRdb year 2016). Library method: PCR. Sequenced on an Illumina HiSeq 2500. To normalize quantification of the TCRbeta repertoire, the TCR libraries were built with molecular barcoding that relied on unique molecular identifiers. TCRdb reworked the public reads: Q25 trimming with fastp, MiXCR clone assembly, productive beta chains retained. Each CDR3 protein appears once, grouped with its most common genes and DNA. Across this sample there are around 80,000 distinct CDR3 sequences, with 15% to 20% seen only once. Roughly half of the sample is taken by the ten largest. The sample's treatment or condition, from its label and the paper: allogeneic hematopoietic cell transplantation with graft depleted of TCRalphabeta T cells and CD19 B cells. This material consisted of PBMCs, mostly from graft donor cells, taken 360 days after TCRalphabeta/CD19-depleted stem cell transplant. These receptors were obtained from a male patient aged 2-10 years who had a stem cell transplant for acute lymphoblastic leukemia, so the T cells may come from the graft donor.

This clonotype was counted only a few times. The chain uses TRBV15 and TRBJ2-3; D gene unclear. The CDR3 is made up of 16 amino acids. Germline V gene lookup returns CDR1 LNHNV and CDR2 YYDKDF (reference sequence). V was pared by 0 bases and J by 2 bases, with 12 bases between. CDR3 nucleotides: TGTGCCACCAGCAGAGATCAAAGGATCCTCACAGATACGCAGTATTTT. Encoded protein: CATSRDQRILTDTQYF.

The V gene is TRBV3-1, the J gene TRBJ2-1; 8 bases line up with TRBD2. This CDR3 is 14 amino acids long. The junction had 6 bases not matched to a gene; V was cut back by 4 bases and J by 7 bases. CDR1 is LGHDT, CDR2 YNNKEL, per germline (reference sequence). In DNA form, the CDR3 reads TGTGCCAGCAGCCTAGCGGGAATAAGAAATGAGCAGTTCTTC. It yields the protein CASSLAGIRNEQFF.

This clonotype occurred a few times. The chain couples TRBV14 to TRBJ2-7, with 7 bases identical to TRBD1. CDR3 size: 14 residues. The germline gives CDR1 SGHDN, CDR2 FVKESK. V shed 7 bases and J 2 bases; nucleotides not matched to a gene: 8. The chain's CDR3 is CASTRTGHPYEQYF. DNA of the CDR3: TGTGCCAGCACCCGGACAGGCCACCCCTACGAGCAGTACTTC.

There are many counts of this clonotype. V is TRBV5-5 and J is TRBJ1-4; D gene uncertain. This CDR3 is 14 amino acids long. Germline V gene data show CDR1 as SGHKS and CDR2 as YYEKEE (reference sequence). The V and J ends lost 5 bases and 5 bases respectively, with 13 bases between them. This CDR3 reads CASRTGLVNEKLFF. The CDR3 DNA is TGTGCCAGCAGGACCGGACTGGTAAATGAAAAACTGTTTTTT.

In its sample, this clonotype was seen a few times. The rearrangement joins TRBV12-3 or TRBV12-4 to TRBJ2-3; the D is unclear. With 3 bases removed from V and 0 bases from J, the gap between germline ends came to 7 bases. This CDR3 region has 14 residues. CDR3: CASSFRGSTDTQYF. The DNA of the CDR3 is TGTGCCAGCAGTTTTAGAGGAAGCACAGATACGCAGTATTTT.

This chain joins TRBV12-3 or TRBV12-4 and TRBJ2-1; 9 nucleotides agree with TRBD2. The CDR3 covers 16 residues. V trimming: 8 bases; J trimming: 7 bases; junction bases outside the gene matches: 15. The CDR3 region has the DNA TGTGCCAGCCTACAGCAGGCTAGCGGGAAAAAAAATGAGCAGTTCTTC. It specifies CASLQQASGKKNEQFF.

This clonotype came up a few times. The chain is built from TRBV20-1 and TRBJ2-1, with 8 nucleotides matching TRBD1. Trimming cost V 3 bases and J 8 bases; bases outside gene matches: 15. The CDR3 totals 16 residues. The V gene's germline CDR1 is DFQATT and CDR2 SNEGSKA (reference sequence). CDR3 in DNA: TGCAGTGCTAGTTATGGTCTTCTCGACAGGGGAGATGAGCAGTTCTTC. Its protein is CSASYGLLDRGDEQFF.

The rearrangement uses TRBV2 and TRBJ2-7, with D perhaps TRBD1 (6 bases). Germline lookup yields CDR1 SNHLY and CDR2 FYNNEI. This CDR3 has 14 residues. With 6 bases removed from V and 2 bases from J, the gap between germline ends came to 14 bases. Here the CDR3 reads CASRDRDIAYEQYF. The CDR3 bases are TGTGCCAGCAGAGACCGGGACATAGCCTACGAGCAGTACTTC.

The genes are TRBV10-3 and TRBJ2-5; 7 bases fit TRBD2. Trimming cost V 8 bases and J 5 bases; bases outside gene matches: 11. CDR3 length: 14 amino acids. Per the germline V gene, CDR1 is ENHRY and CDR2 is SYGVKD. Written as DNA, the CDR3 is TGTGCCATCGCCCCCCCCGGGAGGCGGGAGACCCAGTACTTC. This gives the protein CAIAPPGRRETQYF.

This clonotype showed up many times. The chain is built from TRBV12-3 or TRBV12-4 and TRBJ2-7; tentatively, D is TRBD1 (5 bases). The CDR3 has 13 amino acids. Trimming took off 6 bases at V and 2 bases at J, with 11 bases between the two ends. The chain's CDR3 is CASSPDSPYEQYF. The CDR3 DNA sequence: TGTGCCAGCAGCCCTGACAGCCCCTACGAGCAGTACTTC.